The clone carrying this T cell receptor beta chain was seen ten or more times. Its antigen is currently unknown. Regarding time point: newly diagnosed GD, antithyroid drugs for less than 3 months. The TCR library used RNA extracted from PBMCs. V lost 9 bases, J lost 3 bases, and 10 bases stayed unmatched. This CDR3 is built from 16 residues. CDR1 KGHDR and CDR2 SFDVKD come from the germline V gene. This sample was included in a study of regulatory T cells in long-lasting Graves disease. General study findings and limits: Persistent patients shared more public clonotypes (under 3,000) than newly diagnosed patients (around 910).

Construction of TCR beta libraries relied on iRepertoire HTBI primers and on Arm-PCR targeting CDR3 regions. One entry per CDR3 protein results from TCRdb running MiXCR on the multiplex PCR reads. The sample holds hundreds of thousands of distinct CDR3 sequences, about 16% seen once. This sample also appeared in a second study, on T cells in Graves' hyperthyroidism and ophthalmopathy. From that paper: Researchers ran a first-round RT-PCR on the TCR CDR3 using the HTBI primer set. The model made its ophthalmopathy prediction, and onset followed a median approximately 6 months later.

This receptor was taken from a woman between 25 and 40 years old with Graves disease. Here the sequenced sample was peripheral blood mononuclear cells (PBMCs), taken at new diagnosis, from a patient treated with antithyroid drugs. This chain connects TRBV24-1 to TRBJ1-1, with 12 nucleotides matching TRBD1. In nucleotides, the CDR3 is TGTGCCACCGGACCCGGGACAGGGGGCGGAGACACTGAAGCTTTCTTT. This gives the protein CATGPGTGGGDTEAFF.